What follows are 14 T cell receptor beta chains derived from one specimen sequenced in a study of blood T cell repertoires in COVID-19. TCRdb's copy holds only in-frame clones and misses some; the assay was immunoSEQ multiplex PCR. The sample yields 200,000 to 250,000 clones, around nine tenths seen once. The sequenced material came from PBMCs or T cells enriched from blood (not recorded which). The receptors were sampled from a woman aged 25 to 39 who had been exposed to COVID-19.

The chain is built from TRBV18 and TRBJ1-2; D uncertain. In germline, CDR1 is KGHSH, CDR2 LQKENI. V was clipped by 2 bases and J by 1 base, with 5 bases between them. The CDR3 is 13 amino acids. The CDR3 nucleotides are TGTGCCAGCTCACCAAAACTTAACTATGGCTACACCTTC. Its protein product is CASSPKLNYGYTF.

The chain couples TRBV5-1 to TRBJ1-2; D remains ambiguous. V gave up 2 bases and J gave up 2 bases, with 7 bases separating them. This CDR3 has 13 residues. Germline V gene lookup returns CDR1 SGHRS and CDR2 YFSETQ. The CDR3 sequence is CASSFGVNYGYTF. The CDR3, as DNA: TGCGCCAGCAGCTTTGGAGTGAACTATGGCTACACCTTC.

The gene calls are TRBV9 and TRBJ2-3; tentatively, D is TRBD2 (6 bases). The V gene's germline CDR1 is SGDLS and CDR2 YYNGEE. Between the trimmed V and J ends, which lost 0 bases and 4 bases, there was a span of 21 bases. The CDR3 extends over 18 amino acids. The DNA of the CDR3 is TGTGCCAGCAGCGTAGGACTGGGGCGACTAGTGGATTCAGATACGCAGTATTTT. Its protein product is CASSVGLGRLVDSDTQYF. The full variable domain, completed using reference TRBV9 and TRBJ2-3, is DSGVTQTPKHLITATGQRVTLRCSPRSGDLSVYWYQQSLDQGLQFLIQYYNGEERAKGNILERFSAQQFPDLHSELNLSSLELGDSALYFCASSVGLGRLVDSDTQYFGPGTRLTVL.

The rearrangement links TRBV15 to TRBJ1-2, with D unresolved. The V gene lost 0 bases and the J gene lost 6 bases, with 14 bases spanning the gap. The CDR3 extends over 15 amino acids. Germline V gene data show CDR1 as LNHNV and CDR2 as YYDKDF (reference sequence). The CDR3 here is CATSREGTVSNGYTF. CDR3 coding DNA: TGTGCCACCAGCAGAGAAGGTACAGTGTCTAATGGCTACACCTTC.

The chain combines TRBV27 with TRBJ2-7; 7 bases align to TRBD1. The CDR3 length is 14 residues. CDR1 and CDR2 (germline): MNHEY, SMNVEV (reference sequence). The trim removed 5 bases at V and 2 bases at J, leaving 6 bases unmatched. The CDR3 region has the DNA TGTGCCAGCAGTCTGGACAGGCAAACCTACGAGCAGTACTTC. This encodes CASSLDRQTYEQYF.

The chain uses TRBV19 and TRBJ2-2; TRBD1 aligns across 9 bases. This CDR3 spans 16 amino acids. With V trimmed by 2 bases and J by 4 bases, 5 bases remained unmatched. Germline-derived CDR1 and CDR2 are LNHDA and SQIVND (reference sequence). The CDR3 here is CASSISGQGATGELFF. For the CDR3, the DNA is TGTGCCAGTAGTATATCGGGACAGGGAGCCACCGGGGAGCTGTTTTTT.

The chain couples TRBV5-1 to TRBJ2-7; 12 nucleotides match TRBD2. V was clipped by 0 bases and J by 2 bases; unmatched bases: 9. In germline, CDR1 is SGHRS, CDR2 YFSETQ. The CDR3 is 18 amino acids. CDR3 DNA sequence: TGCGCCAGCAGCTTGGCCGCTAGCGGGAGGGCCCGCCCCTACGAGCAGTACTTC. It is translated as CASSLAASGRARPYEQYF.

The chain has TRBV7-9 and TRBJ1-1; 9 bases map to TRBD1. V shed 5 bases, J shed 6 bases, and the junction held 10 bases outside the gene matches. The CDR3 runs to 15 residues. From germline, CDR1 is SEHNR and CDR2 FQNEAQ (reference sequence). The CDR3 region is CASSGPGTGWSEAFF. In DNA, the CDR3 is TGTGCCAGCAGCGGACCCGGGACAGGGTGGTCTGAAGCTTTCTTT.

Notes on this clone: Germline and junction disagree at one end, which may indicate a read error. This chain links TRBV20-1 with TRBJ1-2, with D unresolved. The germline gives CDR1 DFQATT, CDR2 SNEGSKA (reference sequence). The CDR3 contains 9 residues. CDR3 nucleotides: TGCAGTGCTCGGGAGGGAGGTGTCTTC. The encoded protein is CSAREGGVF.

The genes are TRBV2 and TRBJ2-1; 8 nucleotides line up with TRBD2. Germline CDR1 SNHLY, CDR2 FYNNEI. V gave up 4 bases and J gave up 7 bases; unmatched junction bases: 6. The CDR3 spans 14 residues. CDR3: CASSGTSLGNEQFF. In nucleotides, the CDR3 is TGTGCCAGCAGTGGGACTAGCTTGGGGAATGAGCAGTTCTTC.

The V call is TRBV7-9, the J call TRBJ2-3, with TRBD2 as a possible D gene (6 bases). Trimming removed 7 bases from V and 0 bases from J, with 17 bases in between. Germline V lookup: CDR1 SEHNR, CDR2 FQNEAQ (reference sequence). This CDR3 comprises 16 residues. In DNA form, the CDR3 reads TGTGCCAGCACCCCTTATCCGGGAGCAAGCACAGATACGCAGTATTTT. Protein product: CASTPYPGASTDTQYF.

The gene calls are TRBV6-1 and TRBJ1-2; the D is unclear. Trimming took 1 base from V and 8 from J, leaving 8 bases between them. The CDR3 covers 12 residues. From germline, CDR1 is MNHNS and CDR2 SASEGT. In DNA, the CDR3 is TGTGCCAGCAGTGAAGGCAGGTACGGCTACACCTTC. The encoded protein is CASSEGRYGYTF.

The V call is TRBV4-2, the J call TRBJ1-1; D not resolved. V shed 4 bases and J shed 8 bases, with 14 bases lying between them. The germline gives CDR1 LGHNA, CDR2 YNFKEQ. This CDR3 has 13 amino acids. CDR3 sequence reads: CASSLVAGSEAFF. The CDR3 DNA is TGTGCCAGCAGCCTCGTAGCGGGATCCGAAGCTTTCTTT.

The rearrangement uses TRBV5-1 and TRBJ2-1; 12 nucleotides line up with TRBD2. Trimming took 0 bases from V and 3 from J; bases not matched to a gene: 1. The germline V gene has CDR1 SGHRS and CDR2 YFSETQ. The CDR3 consists of 16 residues. CDR3 sequence (DNA): TGCGCCAGCAGCTTGGCGACTAGCGGGGGCTACAATGAGCAGTTCTTC. Translated: CASSLATSGGYNEQFF.